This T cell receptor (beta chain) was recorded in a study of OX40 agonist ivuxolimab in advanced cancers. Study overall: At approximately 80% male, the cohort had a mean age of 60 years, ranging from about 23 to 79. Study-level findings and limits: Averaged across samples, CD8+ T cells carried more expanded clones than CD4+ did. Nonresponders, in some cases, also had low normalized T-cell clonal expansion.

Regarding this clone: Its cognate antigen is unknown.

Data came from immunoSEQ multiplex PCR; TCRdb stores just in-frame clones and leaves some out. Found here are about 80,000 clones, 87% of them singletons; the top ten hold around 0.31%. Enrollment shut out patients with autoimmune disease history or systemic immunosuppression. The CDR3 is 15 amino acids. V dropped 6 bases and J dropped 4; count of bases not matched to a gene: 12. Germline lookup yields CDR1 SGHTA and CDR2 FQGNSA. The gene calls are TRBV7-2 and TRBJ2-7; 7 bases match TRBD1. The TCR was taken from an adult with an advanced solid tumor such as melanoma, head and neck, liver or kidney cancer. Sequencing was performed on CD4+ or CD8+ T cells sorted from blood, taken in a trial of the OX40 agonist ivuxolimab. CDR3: CASSYADRELYEQYF. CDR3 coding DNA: TGTGCCAGCAGTTACGCCGACAGGGAGCTTTACGAGCAGTACTTC.